Sequencing of this TCR beta chain was carried out in a study of PD-L1 blockade in urothelial cancer. Clones were sequenced by immunoSEQ multiplex PCR, and TCRdb holds only the in-frame ones, with some missing. In the table there are around 56,000 clones, around 83% of which are singletons. The CDR3 loop spans 12 amino acids. The V gene lost 3 bases and the J gene lost 6 bases, with 9 bases spanning the gap. Looked up from germline, CDR1 is LNHNV and CDR2 is YYDKDF (reference sequence). The clonotype was recovered from a man aged 50 to 59 with urothelial cancer. This chain links TRBV15 with TRBJ2-7; D might be TRBD2 (5 bases). Specimen: PBMCs, collected around atezolizumab (anti-PD-L1) treatment. CDR3 nucleotide sequence: TGTGCCACCAGCAGGAGAGAGGGCGAGCAGTACTTC. It yields the protein CATSRREGEQYF.